This T cell receptor (beta chain) was identified during a study of cytomegalovirus exposure and HLA in healthy donors. The primer mix had 60 Vbeta and 13 Jbeta primers. The protocol was immunoSEQ multiplex PCR, while the TCRdb copy is restricted to in-frame clones and leaves out a portion. Recorded for this sample: tens of thousands of clones. With V trimmed by 5 bases and J by 0 bases, 2 bases remained unmatched. Germline assignment: CDR1 LNHDA and CDR2 SQIVND (reference sequence). This CDR3 region has 14 residues. The clonotype comes from a human donor in good health. The genes are TRBV19 and TRBJ1-2; 8 nucleotides align to TRBD1. Specimen: PBMCs. CDR3 amino acids: CASSGTGANYGYTF. The CDR3 DNA follows: TGTGCCAGTAGTGGGACAGGAGCTAACTATGGCTACACCTTC. The full variable domain, with the rest looked up from reference TRBV19 and TRBJ1-2, is DGGITQSPKYLFRKEGQNVTLSCEQNLNHDAMYWYRQDPGQGLRLIYYSQIVNDFQKGDIAEGYSVSREKKESFPLTVTSAQKNPTAFYLCASSGTGANYGYTFGSGTRLTVV.